This T cell receptor beta chain stems from a study of breast tumors, draining lymph nodes, adjacent tissues. Study outcomes and limitations: Tumors had less TCR diversity than lymph nodes, more than nontumor tissue. The lymph node origin of tumor T cells was framed as consistent with a hypothesis, not demonstrated. Compared with basal-like, luminal-like tumors shared significantly more repertoire with nontumor tissue.

Each CDR3 protein gets one entry after TCRdb re-called the multiplex PCR reads with MiXCR. The table records around 120,000 distinct CDR3 sequences, 20% of them present only once. This clonotype was counted ten times or more. What it binds is not known. The CDR3 extends over 15 amino acids. CDR1 is SGHNT and CDR2 is YENEEA in the germline V gene. After removal of 3 bases from V and 5 bases from J, the junction contained 3 bases not matched to a gene. Breast cancer patients provided tissue from their axillary draining lymph nodes. The sample taken for sequencing was axillary lymph node tissue. The TCR comes from a female donor with breast cancer. Some clones in this sample may be carry-over from other donors' samples. The chain couples TRBV11-3 to TRBJ2-1; 11 nucleotides match TRBD2. In DNA form, the CDR3 reads TGTGCCAGCAGCTTCGGACTAGCGGGTCACAATGAGCAGTTCTTC. This sequence encodes CASSFGLAGHNEQFF.